This TCR beta chain derives from a study of blood T cell repertoires in COVID-19. In the study overall: From T cells, B-cell-depleted T cells, or PBMCs came the material, which was cDNA or gDNA.

Germline values: CDR1 MNHEY, CDR2 SVGEGT. CDR3 length: 15 amino acids. V lost 3 bases, J lost 3 bases, and 4 bases stayed unmatched. TCRdb's copy holds only in-frame clones and misses some; the assay was immunoSEQ multiplex PCR. The sample has a few hundred thousand clones; 90% are singletons. The TCR comes from a woman aged 60-75 years with COVID-19, enrolled during active disease. The chain links TRBV6-2 or TRBV6-3 to TRBJ1-1; TRBD1 aligns across 10 bases. Sequenced: peripheral blood. CDR3 coding DNA: TGTGCCAGCAGTTATAGACAGGGGGCGGACACTGAAGCTTTCTTT. Protein product: CASSYRQGADTEAFF.